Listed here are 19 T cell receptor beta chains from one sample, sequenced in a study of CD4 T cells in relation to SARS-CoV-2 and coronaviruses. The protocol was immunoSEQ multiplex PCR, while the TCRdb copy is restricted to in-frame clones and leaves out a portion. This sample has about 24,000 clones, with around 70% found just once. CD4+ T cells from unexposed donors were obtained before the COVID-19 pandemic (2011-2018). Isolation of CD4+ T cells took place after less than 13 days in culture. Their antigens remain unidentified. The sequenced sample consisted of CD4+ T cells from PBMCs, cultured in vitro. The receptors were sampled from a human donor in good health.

The CDR3 DNA follows: TGCGCCAGCAGCTTGGATGTCGGTTCCTACGAGCAGTACTTC. Protein: CASSLDVGSYEQYF. V usage is TRBV5-1 and J usage is TRBJ2-7, with D unresolved. Trimming shortened V by 0 bases and J by 1 base, and 8 bases separated the two germline ends. The V gene's germline CDR1 is SGHRS and CDR2 YFSETQ. This CDR3 has 14 residues.

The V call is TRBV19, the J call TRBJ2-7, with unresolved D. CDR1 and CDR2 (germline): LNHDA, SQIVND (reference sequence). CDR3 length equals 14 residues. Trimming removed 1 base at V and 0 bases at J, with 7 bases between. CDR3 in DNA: TGTGCCAGTAGTATAGGTCCGGACTCCTACGAGCAGTACTTC. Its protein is CASSIGPDSYEQYF.

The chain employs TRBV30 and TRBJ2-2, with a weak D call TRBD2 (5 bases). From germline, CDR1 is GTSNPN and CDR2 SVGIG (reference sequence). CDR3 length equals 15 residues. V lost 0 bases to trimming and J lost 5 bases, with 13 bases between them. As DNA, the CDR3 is TGTGCCTGGAGTGTGGCAGGAGGTTCTACCGGGGAGCTGTTTTTT. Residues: CAWSVAGGSTGELFF. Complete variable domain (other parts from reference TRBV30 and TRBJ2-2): SQTIHQWPATLVQPVGSPLSLECTVEGTSNPNLYWYRQAAGRGLQLLFYSVGIGQISSEVPQNLSASRPQDRQFILSSKKLLLSDSGFYLCAWSVAGGSTGELFFGEGSRLTVL.

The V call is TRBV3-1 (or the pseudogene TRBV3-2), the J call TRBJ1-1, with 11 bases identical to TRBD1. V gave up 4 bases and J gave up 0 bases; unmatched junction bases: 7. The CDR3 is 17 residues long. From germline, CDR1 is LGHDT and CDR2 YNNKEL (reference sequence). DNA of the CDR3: TGTGCCAGCAGCCGCCGGACAGGGGGCCATATGAACACTGAAGCTTTCTTT. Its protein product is CASSRRTGGHMNTEAFF.

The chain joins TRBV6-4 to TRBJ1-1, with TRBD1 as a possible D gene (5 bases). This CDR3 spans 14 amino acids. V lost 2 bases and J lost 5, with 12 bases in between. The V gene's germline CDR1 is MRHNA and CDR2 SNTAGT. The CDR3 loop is CASSDRDKGTEAFF. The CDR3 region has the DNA TGTGCCAGCAGTGACAGGGATAAGGGGACTGAAGCTTTCTTT.

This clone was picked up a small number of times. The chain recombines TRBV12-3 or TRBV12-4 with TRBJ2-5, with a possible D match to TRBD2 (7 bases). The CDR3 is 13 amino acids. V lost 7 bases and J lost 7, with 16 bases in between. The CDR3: CASMVGGVGTQYF. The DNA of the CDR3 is TGTGCCAGCATGGTAGGGGGGGTGGGGACCCAGTACTTC.

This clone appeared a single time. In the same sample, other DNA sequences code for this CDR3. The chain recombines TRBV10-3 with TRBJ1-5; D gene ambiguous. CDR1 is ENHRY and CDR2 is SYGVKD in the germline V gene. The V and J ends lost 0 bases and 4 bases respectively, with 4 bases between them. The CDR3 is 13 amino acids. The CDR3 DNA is TGTGCCATCAGTGAGTCCGGGAATCAGCCCCAGCATTTT. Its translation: CAISESGNQPQHF.

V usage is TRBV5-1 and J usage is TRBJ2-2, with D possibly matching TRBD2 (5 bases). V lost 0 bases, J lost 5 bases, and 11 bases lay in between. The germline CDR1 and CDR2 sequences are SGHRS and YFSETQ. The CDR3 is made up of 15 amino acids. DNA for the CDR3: TGCGCCAGCAGCTTGGCCGAGGGCCGGACCGGGGAGCTGTTTTTT. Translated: CASSLAEGRTGELFF.

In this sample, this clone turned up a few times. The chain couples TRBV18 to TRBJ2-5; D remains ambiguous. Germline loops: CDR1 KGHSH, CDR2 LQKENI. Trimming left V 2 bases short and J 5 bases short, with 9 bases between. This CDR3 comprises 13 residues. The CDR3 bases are TGTGCCAGCTCACCAGGGCTAGGGGAGACCCAGTACTTC. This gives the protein CASSPGLGETQYF.

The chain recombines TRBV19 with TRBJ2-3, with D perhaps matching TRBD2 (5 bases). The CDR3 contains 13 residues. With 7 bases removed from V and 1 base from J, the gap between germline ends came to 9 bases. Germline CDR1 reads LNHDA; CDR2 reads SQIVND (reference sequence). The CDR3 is CASTVGGTDTQYF. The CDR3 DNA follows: TGTGCCAGTACCGTGGGAGGCACAGATACGCAGTATTTT.

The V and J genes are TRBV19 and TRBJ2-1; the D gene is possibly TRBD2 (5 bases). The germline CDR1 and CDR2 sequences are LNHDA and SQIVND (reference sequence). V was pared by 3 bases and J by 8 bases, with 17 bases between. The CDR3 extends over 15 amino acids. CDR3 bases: TGTGCCAGTAGTATCGAGACTACGATCCTCGATGAGCAGTTCTTC. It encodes CASSIETTILDEQFF.

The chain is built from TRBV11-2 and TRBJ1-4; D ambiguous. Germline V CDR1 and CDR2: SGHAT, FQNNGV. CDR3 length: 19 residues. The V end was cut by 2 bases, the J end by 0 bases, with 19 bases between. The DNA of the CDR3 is TGTGCCAGCAGCTTATTGAATGACCGAAGGTCCGCAACTAATGAAAAACTGTTTTTT. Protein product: CASSLLNDRRSATNEKLFF.

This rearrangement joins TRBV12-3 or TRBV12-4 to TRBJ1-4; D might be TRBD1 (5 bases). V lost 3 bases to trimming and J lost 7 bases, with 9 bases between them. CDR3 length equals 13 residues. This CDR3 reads CASSFGAGEKLFF. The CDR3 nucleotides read TGTGCCAGCAGTTTCGGGGCGGGTGAAAAACTGTTTTTT.

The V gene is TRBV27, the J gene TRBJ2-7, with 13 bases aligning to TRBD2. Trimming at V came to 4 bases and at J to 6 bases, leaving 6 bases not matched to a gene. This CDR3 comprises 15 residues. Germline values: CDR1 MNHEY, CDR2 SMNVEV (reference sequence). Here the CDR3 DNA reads TGTGCCAGCAGTTCAGGACTAGCGGGAGTAGGCGAGCAGTACTTC. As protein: CASSSGLAGVGEQYF.

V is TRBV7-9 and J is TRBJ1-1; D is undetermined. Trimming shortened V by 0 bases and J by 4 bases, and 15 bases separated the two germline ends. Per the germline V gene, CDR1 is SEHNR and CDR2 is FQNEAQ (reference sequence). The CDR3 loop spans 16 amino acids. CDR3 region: CASSLASSGLGTEAFF. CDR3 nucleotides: TGTGCCAGCAGCTTAGCTTCGTCTGGGCTCGGCACTGAAGCTTTCTTT.

This chain's CDR3 is CASSYSYRGDEKLFF. The CDR3 nucleotides read TGTGCCAGCAGTTACTCGTACAGGGGGGATGAAAAACTGTTTTTT. The rearrangement uses TRBV6-5 and TRBJ1-4; 8 nucleotides align to TRBD1. Trimming took 0 bases from V and 6 from J; bases not matched to a gene: 3. The CDR3 is 15 residues long. Per germline, CDR1 MNHEY and CDR2 SVGAGI.

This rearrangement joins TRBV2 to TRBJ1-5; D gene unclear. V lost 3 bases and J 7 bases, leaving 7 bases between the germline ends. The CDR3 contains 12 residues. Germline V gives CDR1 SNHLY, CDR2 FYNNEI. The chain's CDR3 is CASSESGQPQHF. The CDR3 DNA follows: TGTGCCAGCAGTGAGAGTGGCCAGCCCCAGCATTTT.

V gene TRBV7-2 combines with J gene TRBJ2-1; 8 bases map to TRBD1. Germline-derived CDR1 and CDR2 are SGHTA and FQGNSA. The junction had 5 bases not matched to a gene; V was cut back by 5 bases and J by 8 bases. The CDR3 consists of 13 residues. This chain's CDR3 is CASSLGTGYEQFF. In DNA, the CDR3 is TGTGCCAGCAGCCTCGGGACAGGTTATGAGCAGTTCTTC.

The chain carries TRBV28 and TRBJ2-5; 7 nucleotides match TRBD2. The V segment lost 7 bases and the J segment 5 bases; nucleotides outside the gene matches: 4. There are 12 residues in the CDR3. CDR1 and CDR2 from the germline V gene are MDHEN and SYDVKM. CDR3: CASMRGTETQYF. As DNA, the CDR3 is TGTGCCAGCATGCGGGGGACGGAGACCCAGTACTTC.